These 12 T cell receptor beta chains originate from one sample sequenced in a study of CD8+ T cells in alopecia areata. Cutaneous lymph node cells were pooled, and they were sorted using CD4, CD8alpha, NKG2D, NKG2ACE and other markers. TCR sequencing used cDNA made by reverse transcription of extracted RNA. Produced via immunoSEQ multiplex PCR; TCRdb's table is partial and in-frame only. The sample includes over 250,000 clones, none of them occurring once. The specimen was CD4+ T cells sorted from a lymph node. The source is a C3H/HeJ mouse with alopecia areata. MHC haplotype here: H2-k.

This clone was counted a few times. Germline and genes: mouse. The CDR3 is cut off 4 residues early in the read; its end comes from the germline J gene. V is TRBV5 and J is TRBJ1-2; tentatively, D is TRBD1 (6 bases). Germline lookup yields CDR1 LGHNA and CDR2 YNLKQL (reference sequence). V gave up 1 base and J gave up 3 bases, with 12 bases separating them. The CDR3 has 15 residues. Incomplete CDR3 DNA: TGTGCCAGCAGCCAAGCTCCAGGGGTGGACTCC. Translating gives CASSQAPGVDS. The whole CDR3 region reads CASSQAPGVDSDYTF.

As for this clone: Gene names follow the mouse nomenclature. With the read ending 4 residues before the CDR3 end, the germline J gene is used to fill in that end. The V and J genes are TRBV5 and TRBJ2-2, with 13 bases aligning to TRBD2. J lost 1 base, V lost 4 bases, and 3 bases had no gene match. The CDR3 is 17 residues long. Germline assignment: CDR1 LGHNA and CDR2 YNLKQL (reference sequence). The covered CDR3 bases are TGTGCCAGCAGCCTTGGGGACTGGGGGGGAAACACCGGG. Amino acid sequence: CASSLGDWGGNTG. The CDR3, in full, reads CASSLGDWGGNTGQLYF.

Details on this clone: Gene names are the mouse ones. The DNA ends 4 residues before the CDR3 does, and the rest of the CDR3 is filled in from the germline J gene. This rearrangement joins TRBV31 to TRBJ2-5; 8 nucleotides line up with TRBD2. The CDR3 length is 12 residues. CDR1 is GKSSPN, CDR2 SITVG, per germline. CDR3 loop: CAWRLGEDTQYF. CDR3 bases read: TGTGCCTGGAGACTGGGGGAAGAC.

This clone was counted at least ten times. Gene labels here are mouse ones. The CDR3 is cut off 4 residues early in the read; its end comes from the germline J gene. Other DNA sequences from this sample encode an identical CDR3 as well. The chain links TRBV19 to TRBJ1-2; tentatively, D is TRBD1 (6 bases). The CDR3 contains 13 residues. Germline V gene sequence: CDR1 FNHDT, CDR2 SITEND (reference sequence). V was pared by 3 bases and J by 1 base, with 7 bases between. The CDR3 protein is CASSTDRNSDYTF. The covered CDR3 bases are TGTGCCAGCAGTACGGACAGAAACTCC. Full variable domain (missing parts from reference TRBV19 and TRBJ1-2): GGIITQTPKFLIGQEGQKLTLKCQQNFNHDTMYWYRQDSGKGLRLIYYSITENDLQKGDLSEGYDASREKKSSFSLTVTSAQKNEMAVFLCASSTDRNSDYTFGSGTRLLVI.

Of note for this clone: Each gene name is a mouse one. Coverage ceases 4 residues before the CDR3 finishes, and the germline J gene fills in the end. This chain links TRBV13-1 with TRBJ2-3, with D tentatively TRBD2 (6 bases). This CDR3 has 13 residues. Between the trimmed V and J ends, which lost 5 bases and 2 bases, there was a span of 9 bases. Germline lookup yields CDR1 NSHNY and CDR2 SYGAGN. The part of the CDR3 DNA that was read is TGTGCCAGCAGGCTGGGGTTTGCAGAA. As protein: CASRLGFAE. The entire CDR3 reads CASRLGFAETLYF.

This clone occurred a few times. Any gene name here is a mouse gene name. The sequence runs out 4 residues before the end of the CDR3; the remainder is reconstructed from the germline J gene. The sample carries other DNA sequences with the same CDR3. V and J are TRBV1 and TRBJ2-7; 9 bases line up with TRBD2. The CDR3 totals 13 residues. CDR1 is NSQYPW, CDR2 LRSPGD, per germline (reference sequence). The CDR3 sequence: CTCSAGGAYEQYF. CDR3 DNA, as far as it was read: TGCACCTGCAGTGCTGGGGGGGCGTAT.

Remarks on this clone: Genes here carry mouse names. Read data end 4 residues before the CDR3 end; the end is taken from the germline J gene. The gene calls are TRBV5 and TRBJ2-7; TRBD1 matches at 8 bases. The germline V gene encodes CDR1 LGHNA and CDR2 YNLKQL (reference sequence). V lost 4 bases to trimming and J lost 2 bases; unmatched junction nucleotides: 4. The CDR3 runs to 14 residues. The sequenced part of the CDR3 DNA is TGTGCCAGCAGCCTCCGGGACAGGCCCTAT. Its protein product is CASSLRDRPY. Given in full, the CDR3 is CASSLRDRPYEQYF.

A note on this clone: The germline and genes are mouse ones. The read falls 4 residues short of the CDR3 end, and the missing part is taken from the germline J gene. This sequence joins TRBV13-1 and TRBJ2-5, with TRBD2 matching over 10 bases. CDR3 size: 15 residues. Germline V gene lookup returns CDR1 NSHNY and CDR2 SYGAGN. The CDR3 protein is CASSDALGGMDTQYF. CDR3 bases read: TGTGCCAGCAGTGATGCACTGGGGGGGATGGAC.

This clone showed up just a few times. The gene names given are mouse names. Read sequence stops 3 residues before the CDR3 end, and the germline J gene provides the missing end. This sample also contains other DNA sequences that code for the same CDR3. This chain joins TRBV13-3 and TRBJ1-6, with 11 bases identical to TRBD1. TRBJ1-6 is designated an ORF whose function remains uncertain. CDR3 size: 13 residues. Germline CDR1 and CDR2: NNHDY and SYVADS. The trim removed 7 bases at V and 7 bases at J, leaving 1 base unmatched. CDR3 DNA (partial): TGTGCCAGCCGGGACAGGGGGAATTCGCCC. Residues: CASRDRGNSP. The full-length CDR3 reads as CASRDRGNSPLYF.

This clone was picked up many times. Germline and genes here are mouse. The sequenced fragment ends 4 residues before the CDR3 boundary, so the rest is inferred from the germline J gene. The J gene is TRBJ1-1, the V gene TRBV13-1; 8 bases match TRBD1. CDR3 length: 13 amino acids. From germline, CDR1 is NSHNY and CDR2 SYGAGN. V dropped 4 bases and J dropped 3; count of bases not matched to a gene: 2. The covered CDR3 bases are TGTGCCAGCAGTCCGGGACAGGACACA. It is translated as CASSPGQDT. The complete CDR3 sequence is CASSPGQDTEVFF.

This clone was recorded a few times. Gene names and germline match the mouse. The read gets to within 4 residues of the CDR3 end, and the germline J gene fills in the rest. The V call is TRBV19, the J call TRBJ2-1; 8 bases fit TRBD2. Germline CDR1 reads FNHDT; CDR2 reads SITEND (reference sequence). This CDR3 region has 14 residues. The junction had 2 bases not matched to a gene; V was cut back by 3 bases and J by 3 bases. The chain's CDR3 is CASSKLGAYAEQFF. The CDR3 DNA, read in part, is TGTGCCAGCAGTAAACTGGGGGCCTATGCT.

In this sample, this clone turned up a few times. The gene symbols are mouse symbols. The missing CDR3 end, 4 residues past where the read stops, is filled in from the germline J gene. The chain couples TRBV17 to TRBJ2-2, with 8 bases identical to TRBD2. V dropped 0 bases and J dropped 6; count of bases not matched to a gene: 3. Germline CDR1 and CDR2: MNHDT and YYDKIL. The CDR3 is 15 residues long. The chain's CDR3 is CASSRDWGGAGQLYF. The part of the CDR3 DNA that was read is TGTGCTAGCAGTAGAGATTGGGGGGGGGCCGGG.